Reported below is one T cell receptor beta chain. The sample is drawn from a study of T-cell reconstitution after alpha-beta-depleted transplantation in children. The CDR3 length is 13 residues. Trimming pared 8 bases from V and 10 bases from J, leaving 20 bases between. Germline assignment: CDR1 SNHLY and CDR2 FYNNEI. During its preparation, the TCRbeta library received unique molecular identifiers. MiXCR, applied by TCRdb to the PCR reads, yields one record per CDR3 protein. This repertoire shows about 500,000 distinct CDR3 sequences, 32% found once; its top ten account for approximately 2.3%. The origin of this receptor is a human donor who donated a stem cell graft to a child with aplastic anemia. The material was PBMCs from the stem cell graft donor, obtained from the stem cell graft. The chain combines TRBV2 with TRBJ1-1; possibly TRBD1 for D (5 bases). The chain's CDR3 is CASCRAGRLAAFF. The CDR3 coding sequence is TGTGCCAGCTGCAGGGCAGGGAGACTCGCAGCTTTCTTT.